This paragraph covers one T cell receptor beta chain sequence. Its antigen is unidentified. The data are from a study of OX40 agonist ivuxolimab in advanced cancers. Repertoires were generated with immunoSEQ multiplex PCR, while TCRdb's copy carries only in-frame clones and drops some. In the table there are 70,000 to 90,000 clones, approximately 92% of which are singletons. CDR1 is SGHRS, CDR2 YFSETQ, per germline. The ends lost 1 base at V and 3 bases at J; junction bases unmatched: 3. The CDR3 is 16 residues long. The study's findings and limits: At 0.1 to 3.0 mg/kg, CD4+ and CD8+ blood T cells expanded clonally by week 6.

The chain uses TRBV5-1 and TRBJ2-3; 12 bases match TRBD2. The source material was CD4+ or CD8+ T cells sorted from blood, sampled in a trial of the OX40 agonist ivuxolimab. This clonotype originated in an adult with an advanced solid tumor such as melanoma, head and neck, liver or kidney cancer. The CDR3: CASSLIGLAGTDTQYF. CDR3 DNA: TGCGCCAGCAGCTTGATTGGACTAGCGGGAACAGATACGCAGTATTTT. The full variable domain, rest sourced from reference TRBV5-1 and TRBJ2-3, is KAGVTQTPRYLIKTRGQQVTLSCSPISGHRSVSWYQQTPGQGLQFLFEYFSETQRNKGNFPGRFSGRQFSNSRSEMNVSTLELGDSALYLCASSLIGLAGTDTQYFGPGTRLTVL.